This T cell receptor beta chain is from a study of T cells in Graves' hyperthyroidism and ophthalmopathy. Study-wide background: Peripheral blood was taken when the disease was first diagnosed, before any treatment began.

Germline assignment: CDR1 KGHDR and CDR2 SFDVKD. The CDR3 is 16 amino acids. V lost 5 bases and J 4 bases, leaving 19 bases between the germline ends. In making diagnoses, clinical symptoms, serum thyroxine and TRAb, thyroid ultrasound and orbital computed tomography were all used. It was RNA transcripts that yielded the amplified TCR beta CDR3 regions. HTBI primers were used for first-round RT-PCR of the TCR CDR3. MiXCR was run by TCRdb on the multiplex PCR reads, yielding one entry per CDR3 protein. The sample consists of some 210,000 distinct CDR3 sequences, more than 15% of them appearing once. V usage is TRBV24-1 and J usage is TRBJ2-5; tentative D call: TRBD2 (5 bases). This clonotype originated in a man aged 50 to 59 with Graves' hyperthyroidism. The sequenced material came from blood. The CDR3 sequence is CATSAGRGGWGETQYF. The CDR3 bases are TGTGCCACCAGTGCTGGGAGAGGTGGATGGGGAGAGACCCAGTACTTC.